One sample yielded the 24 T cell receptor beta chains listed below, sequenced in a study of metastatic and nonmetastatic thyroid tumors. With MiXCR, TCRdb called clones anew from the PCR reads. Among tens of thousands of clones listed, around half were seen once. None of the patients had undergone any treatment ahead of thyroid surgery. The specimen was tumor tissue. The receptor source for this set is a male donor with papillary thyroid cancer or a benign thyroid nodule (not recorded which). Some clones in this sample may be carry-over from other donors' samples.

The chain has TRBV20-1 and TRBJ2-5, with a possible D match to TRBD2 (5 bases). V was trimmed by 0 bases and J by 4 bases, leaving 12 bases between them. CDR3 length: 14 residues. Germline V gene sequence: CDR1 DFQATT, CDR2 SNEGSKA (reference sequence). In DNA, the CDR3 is TGCAGTGCTAGAGAATCGGGGATTCTAGAGACCCAGTACTTC. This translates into CSARESGILETQYF.

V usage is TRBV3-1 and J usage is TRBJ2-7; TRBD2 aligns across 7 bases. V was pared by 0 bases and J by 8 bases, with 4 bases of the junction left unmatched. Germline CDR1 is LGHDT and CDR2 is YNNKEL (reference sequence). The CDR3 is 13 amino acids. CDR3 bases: TGTGCCAGCAGCCAAGAATCTGGGACTAAGCAGTACTTC. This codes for CASSQESGTKQYF.

CDR3 sequence (DNA): TGCAGTGCTAGAGATACTGGGGCCAACGTCCTGACTTTC. Amino acids: CSARDTGANVLTF. The chain couples TRBV20-1 to TRBJ2-6; D remains ambiguous. Germline-derived CDR1 and CDR2 are DFQATT and SNEGSKA (reference sequence). CDR3 length equals 13 residues. Trimming shortened V by 0 bases and J by 2 bases, and 2 bases separated the two germline ends.

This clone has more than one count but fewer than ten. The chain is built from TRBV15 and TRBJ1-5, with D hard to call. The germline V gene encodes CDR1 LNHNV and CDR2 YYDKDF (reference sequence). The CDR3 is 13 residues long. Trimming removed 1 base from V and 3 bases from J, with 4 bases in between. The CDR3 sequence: CATSRGDNQPQHF. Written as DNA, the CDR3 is TGTGCCACCAGCAGAGGGGACAATCAGCCCCAGCATTTT.

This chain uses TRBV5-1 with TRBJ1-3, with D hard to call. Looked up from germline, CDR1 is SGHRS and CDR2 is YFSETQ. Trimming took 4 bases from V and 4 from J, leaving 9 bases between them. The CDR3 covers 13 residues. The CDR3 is CASSVQEGNTIYF. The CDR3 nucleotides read TGCGCCAGCAGCGTGCAAGAAGGAAACACCATATATTTT.

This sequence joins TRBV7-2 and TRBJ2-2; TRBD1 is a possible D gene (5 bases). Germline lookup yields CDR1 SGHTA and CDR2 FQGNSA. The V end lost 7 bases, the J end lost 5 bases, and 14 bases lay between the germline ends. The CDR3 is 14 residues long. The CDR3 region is CASNPVRGTGELFF. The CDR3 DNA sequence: TGTGCCAGCAATCCAGTAAGGGGAACCGGGGAGCTGTTTTTT.

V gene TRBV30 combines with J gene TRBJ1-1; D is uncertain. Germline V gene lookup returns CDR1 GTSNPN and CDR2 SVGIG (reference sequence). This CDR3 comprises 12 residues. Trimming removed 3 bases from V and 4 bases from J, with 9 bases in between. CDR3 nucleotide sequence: TGTGCCTGGAGGGGCGGTGGCACTGAAGCTTTCTTT. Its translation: CAWRGGGTEAFF.

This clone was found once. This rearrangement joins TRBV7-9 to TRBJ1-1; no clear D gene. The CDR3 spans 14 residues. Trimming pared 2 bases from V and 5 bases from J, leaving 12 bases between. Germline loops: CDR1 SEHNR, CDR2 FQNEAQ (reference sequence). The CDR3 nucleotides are TGTGCCAGCAGCTTATTGACCAGAGGGACTGAAGCTTTCTTT. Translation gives CASSLLTRGTEAFF. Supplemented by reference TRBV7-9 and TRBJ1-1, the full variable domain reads DTGVSQNPRHKITKRGQNVTFRCDPISEHNRLYWYRQTLGQGPEFLTYFQNEAQLEKSRLLSDRFSAERPKGSFSTLEIQRTEQGDSAMYLCASSLLTRGTEAFFGQGTRLTVV.

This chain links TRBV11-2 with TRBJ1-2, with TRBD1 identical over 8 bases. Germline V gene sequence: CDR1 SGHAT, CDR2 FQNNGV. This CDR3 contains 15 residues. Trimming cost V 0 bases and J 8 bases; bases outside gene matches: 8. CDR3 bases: TGTGCCAGCAGCTTAGAACCCCAGGGGGCTAGAGGCTACACCTTC. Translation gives CASSLEPQGARGYTF.

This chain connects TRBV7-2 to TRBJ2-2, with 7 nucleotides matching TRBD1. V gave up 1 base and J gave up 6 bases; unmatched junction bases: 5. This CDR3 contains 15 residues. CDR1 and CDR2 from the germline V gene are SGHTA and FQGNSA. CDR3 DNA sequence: TGTGCCAGCAGCTTAGGAGGGGGCGCATCCGGGGAGCTGTTTTTT. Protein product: CASSLGGGASGELFF.

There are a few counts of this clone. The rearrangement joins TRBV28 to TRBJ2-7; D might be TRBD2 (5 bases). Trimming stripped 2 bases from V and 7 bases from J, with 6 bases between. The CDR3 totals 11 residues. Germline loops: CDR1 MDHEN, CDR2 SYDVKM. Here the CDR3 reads CASSLGGEQYF. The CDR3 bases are TGTGCCAGCAGTTTAGGAGGAGAGCAGTACTTC.

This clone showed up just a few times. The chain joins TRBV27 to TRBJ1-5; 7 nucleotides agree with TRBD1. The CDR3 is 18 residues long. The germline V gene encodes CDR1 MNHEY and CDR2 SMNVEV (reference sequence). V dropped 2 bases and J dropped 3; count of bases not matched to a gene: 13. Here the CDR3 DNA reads TGTGCCAGCAGTTTAGAGGGCCCAGCACAGGGGATCAATCAGCCCCAGCATTTT. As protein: CASSLEGPAQGINQPQHF.

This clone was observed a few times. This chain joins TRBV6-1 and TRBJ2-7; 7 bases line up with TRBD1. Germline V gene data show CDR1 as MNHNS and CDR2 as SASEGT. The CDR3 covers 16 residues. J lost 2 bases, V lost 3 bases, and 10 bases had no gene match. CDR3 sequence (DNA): TGTGCCAGCAGTGACAACAGGGGCGTCAATACCTACGAGCAGTACTTC. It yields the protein CASSDNRGVNTYEQYF.

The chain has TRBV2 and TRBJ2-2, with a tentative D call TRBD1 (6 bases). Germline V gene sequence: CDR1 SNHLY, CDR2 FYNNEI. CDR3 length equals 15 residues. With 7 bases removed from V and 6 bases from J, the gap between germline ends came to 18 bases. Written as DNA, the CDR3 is TGTGCCAGCAACAAACAGGGTATATCGTCCGGGGAGCTGTTTTTT. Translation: CASNKQGISSGELFF.

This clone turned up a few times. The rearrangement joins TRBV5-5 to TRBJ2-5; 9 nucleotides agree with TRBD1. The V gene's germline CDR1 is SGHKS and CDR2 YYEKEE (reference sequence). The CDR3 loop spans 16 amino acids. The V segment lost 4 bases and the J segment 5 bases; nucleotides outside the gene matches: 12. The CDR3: CASSPTGQGEWETQYF. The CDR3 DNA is TGTGCCAGCAGCCCTACGGGACAGGGTGAATGGGAGACCCAGTACTTC.

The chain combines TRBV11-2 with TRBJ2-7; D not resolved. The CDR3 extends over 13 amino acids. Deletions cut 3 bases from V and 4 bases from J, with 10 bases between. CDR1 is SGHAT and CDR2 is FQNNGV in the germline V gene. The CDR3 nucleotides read TGTGCCAGCAGCTTGGGTCGAGAATACGAGCAGTACTTC. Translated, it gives CASSLGREYEQYF. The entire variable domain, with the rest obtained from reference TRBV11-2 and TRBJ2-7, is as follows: EAGVAQSPRYKIIEKRQSVAFWCNPISGHATLYWYQQILGQGPKLLIQFQNNGVVDDSQLPKDRFSAERLKGVDSTLKIQPAKLEDSAVYLCASSLGREYEQYFGPGTRLTVT.

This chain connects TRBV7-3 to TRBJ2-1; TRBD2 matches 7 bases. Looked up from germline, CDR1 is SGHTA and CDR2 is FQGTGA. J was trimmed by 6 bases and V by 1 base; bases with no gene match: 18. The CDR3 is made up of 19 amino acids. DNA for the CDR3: TGTGCCAGCAGCTTAAGGCGTTTTAGATACGGGAGGAGTGGCAATGAGCAGTTCTTC. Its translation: CASSLRRFRYGRSGNEQFF.

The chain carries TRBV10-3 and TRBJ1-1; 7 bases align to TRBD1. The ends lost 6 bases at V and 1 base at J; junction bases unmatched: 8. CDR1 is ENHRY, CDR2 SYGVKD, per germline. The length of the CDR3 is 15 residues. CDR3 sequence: CAIRITGQKNTEAFF. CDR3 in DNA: TGTGCCATCAGAATAACGGGACAGAAGAACACTGAAGCTTTCTTT.

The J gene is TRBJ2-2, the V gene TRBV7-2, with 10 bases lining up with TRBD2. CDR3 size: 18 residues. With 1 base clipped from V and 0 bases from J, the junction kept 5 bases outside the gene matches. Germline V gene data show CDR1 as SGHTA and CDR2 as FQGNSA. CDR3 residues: CASSLVLSGRSNTGELFF. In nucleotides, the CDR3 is TGTGCCAGCAGCTTAGTGCTTAGCGGGAGGTCGAACACCGGGGAGCTGTTTTTT.

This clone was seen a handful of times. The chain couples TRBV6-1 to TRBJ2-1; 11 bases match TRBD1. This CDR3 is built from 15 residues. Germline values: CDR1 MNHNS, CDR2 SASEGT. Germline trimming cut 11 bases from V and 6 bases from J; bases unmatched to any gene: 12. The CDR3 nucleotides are TGTGCCGGGAGCAGGGGACAGGGGGTAATCAATGAGCAGTTCTTC. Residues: CAGSRGQGVINEQFF.

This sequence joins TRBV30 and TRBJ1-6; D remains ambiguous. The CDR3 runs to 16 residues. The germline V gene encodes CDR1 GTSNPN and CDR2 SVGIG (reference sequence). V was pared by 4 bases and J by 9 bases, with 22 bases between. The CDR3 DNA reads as TGTGCCTGGAACCCCCCCGGGCCGTCGGGAGTTTCACCCCTCCACTTT. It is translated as CAWNPPGPSGVSPLHF.

CDR3 DNA sequence: TGTGCCAGCAGTAAGGGGGCGGAGACCCAGTACTTC. Protein: CASSKGAETQYF. The rearrangement joins TRBV6-1 to TRBJ2-5, with 7 bases matching TRBD1. V lost 5 bases to trimming and J lost 5 bases; unmatched junction nucleotides: 2. The length of the CDR3 is 12 residues. Germline CDR1 and CDR2: MNHNS and SASEGT.

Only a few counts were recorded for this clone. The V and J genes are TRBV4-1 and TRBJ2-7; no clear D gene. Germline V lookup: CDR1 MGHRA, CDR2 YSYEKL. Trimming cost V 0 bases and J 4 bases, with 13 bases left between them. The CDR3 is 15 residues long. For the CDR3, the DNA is TGCGCCAGCAGCCAAGAGGCTAGGCTTTCATACGAGCAGTACTTC. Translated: CASSQEARLSYEQYF.

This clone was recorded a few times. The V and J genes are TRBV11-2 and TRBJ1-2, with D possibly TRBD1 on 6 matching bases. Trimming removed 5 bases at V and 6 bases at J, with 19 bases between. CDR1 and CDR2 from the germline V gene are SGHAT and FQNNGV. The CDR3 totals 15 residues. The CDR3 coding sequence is TGTGCCAGCAGCCAACAAGGGGCAGGGGTAAATGGCTACACCTTC. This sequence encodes CASSQQGAGVNGYTF.